This T cell receptor (beta chain) is from a study of T cell responses to AZD1222 COVID-19 vaccine. Study at large: Samples with a second dose at about 4 or about 12 weeks were pooled together. Study-level findings and limits: Elevations in Spike-specific TCR breadth and depth followed administration of two AZD1222 doses.

Details on this clone: Its antigen is not known.

Generated by immunoSEQ multiplex PCR, the TCRdb table keeps only in-frame clones and is missing some. Altogether approximately 150,000 clones are present, under 95% being singletons, with the ten largest covering around 5.4%. The CDR3 runs to 14 residues. Trimming removed 2 bases from V and 5 bases from J; junction bases left unmatched: 5. The germline gives CDR1 SGHRS, CDR2 YFSETQ. The sequence came from an adult in good health. Here the sequenced sample was peripheral blood, taken on day 0 of AZD1222 vaccination. This chain connects TRBV5-1 to TRBJ2-5, with TRBD2 identical over 8 bases. The CDR3 sequence is CASSLTGGAETQYF. DNA for the CDR3: TGCGCCAGCAGCTTAACGGGAGGGGCCGAGACCCAGTACTTC.